This TCR beta chain stems from a study of T cell repertoires in cytomegalovirus infection. Study-wide background: Public TCR beta signatures marked donors with CMV infection and the matching HLA.

This clonotype was recorded only once. Its antigen is unknown. General study findings and limits: CMV-specific TCR beta clonotypes restricted by HLA-C were the ones dominating the ex vivo response.

Trimming pared 2 bases from V and 3 bases from J, leaving 15 bases between. The CDR3 sequence is 16 residues long. TCRdb recomputed calls from the reads with MiXCR, one row per CDR3 protein. The sample lists fewer than 700,000 distinct CDR3 sequences, more than 20% occurring once. The source material was CD8+ T cells from PBMCs. The chain recombines TRBV12-3 or TRBV12-4 with TRBJ2-3; D gene uncertain. This receptor was taken from a human donor in good health (CMV status not recorded). Some clones in this sample may be carry-over from other donors' samples. CDR3 sequence: CASSLMWAEVTDTQYF. CDR3 nucleotides: TGTGCCAGCAGTTTAATGTGGGCCGAGGTAACAGATACGCAGTATTTT.